This T cell receptor (beta chain) was found in a study of blood T cell repertoires in COVID-19. The assay was immunoSEQ multiplex PCR, and TCRdb's table has in-frame clones only and misses some. Among roughly 240,000 clones listed, about 91% were seen once. The CDR3 runs 13 residues. Trimming stripped 6 bases from V and 3 bases from J, with 9 bases between. Germline CDR1 and CDR2: MNHEY and SVGAGI. V usage is TRBV6-5 and J usage is TRBJ1-3; D possibly corresponds to TRBD1 (5 bases). Sequenced: PBMCs or T cells enriched from blood (not recorded which). The sequence was obtained from a woman in her 30s with acute COVID-19. DNA for the CDR3: TGTGCCAGCAGGGGGCACCTTGGAAACACCATATATTTT. It codes for CASRGHLGNTIYF.